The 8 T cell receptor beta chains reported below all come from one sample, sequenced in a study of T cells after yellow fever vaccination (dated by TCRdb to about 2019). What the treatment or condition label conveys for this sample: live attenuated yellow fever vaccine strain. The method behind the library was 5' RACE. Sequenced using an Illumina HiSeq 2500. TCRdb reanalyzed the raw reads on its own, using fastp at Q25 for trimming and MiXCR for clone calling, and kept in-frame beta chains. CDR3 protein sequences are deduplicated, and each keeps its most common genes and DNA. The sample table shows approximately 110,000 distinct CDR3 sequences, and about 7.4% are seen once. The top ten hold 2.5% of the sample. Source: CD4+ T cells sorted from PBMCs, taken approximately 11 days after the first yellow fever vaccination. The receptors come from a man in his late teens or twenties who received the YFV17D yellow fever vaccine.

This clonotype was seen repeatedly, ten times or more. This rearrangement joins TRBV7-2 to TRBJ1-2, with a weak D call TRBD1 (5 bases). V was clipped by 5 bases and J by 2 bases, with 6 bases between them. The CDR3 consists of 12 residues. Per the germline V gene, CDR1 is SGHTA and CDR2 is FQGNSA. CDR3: CASSPGNYGYTF. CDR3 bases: TGTGCCAGCAGCCCAGGGAACTATGGCTACACCTTC.

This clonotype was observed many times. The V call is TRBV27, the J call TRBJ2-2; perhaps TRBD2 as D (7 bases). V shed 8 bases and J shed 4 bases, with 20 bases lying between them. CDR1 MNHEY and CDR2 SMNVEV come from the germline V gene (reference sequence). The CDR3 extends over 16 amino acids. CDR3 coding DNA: TGTGCCAGCGGGATGGGGGCTAGCGGACCCACCGGGGAGCTGTTTTTT. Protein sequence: CASGMGASGPTGELFF.

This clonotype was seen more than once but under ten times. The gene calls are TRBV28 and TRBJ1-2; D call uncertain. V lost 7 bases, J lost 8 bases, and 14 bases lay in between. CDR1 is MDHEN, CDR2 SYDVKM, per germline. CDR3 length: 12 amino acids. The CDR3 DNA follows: TGTGCCAGCACGAGGACGGCCCCGGGCTACACCTTC. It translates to CASTRTAPGYTF.

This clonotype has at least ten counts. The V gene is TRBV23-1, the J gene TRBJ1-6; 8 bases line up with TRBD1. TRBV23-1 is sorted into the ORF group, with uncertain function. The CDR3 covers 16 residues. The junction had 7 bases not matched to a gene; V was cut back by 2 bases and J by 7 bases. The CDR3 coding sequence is TGCGCCAGCAGTCAACCTGGGACAGGACCAAATTCACCCCTCCACTTT. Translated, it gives CASSQPGTGPNSPLHF.

The CDR3 here is CASSLGGDSYEQYV. The CDR3 nucleotides are TGTGCCAGCAGCTTAGGGGGGGACTCCTACGAGCAGTACGTC. The chain uses TRBV7-2 and TRBJ2-7; D might be TRBD2 (6 bases). Germline V gene lookup returns CDR1 SGHTA and CDR2 FQGNSA. V gave up 1 base and J gave up 0 bases, with 7 bases separating them. CDR3 length: 14 amino acids.

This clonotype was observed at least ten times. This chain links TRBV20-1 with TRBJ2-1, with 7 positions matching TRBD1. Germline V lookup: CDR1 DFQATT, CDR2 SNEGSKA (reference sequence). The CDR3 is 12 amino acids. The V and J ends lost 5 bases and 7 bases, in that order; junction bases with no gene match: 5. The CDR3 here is CSAQQGYNEQFF. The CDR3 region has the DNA TGCAGTGCTCAACAGGGGTATAATGAGCAGTTCTTC.

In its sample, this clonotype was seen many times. CDR3 sequence (DNA): TGTGCCAGCAGCGAACTAGTTACGCAGTATTTT. Translated: CASSELVTQYF. This chain links TRBV7-6 with TRBJ2-3, with a possible D match to TRBD2 (5 bases). V lost 5 bases and J lost 8, with 8 bases in between. CDR3 length: 11 residues. Germline V gene sequence: CDR1 SGHVS, CDR2 FNYEAQ.

The CDR3 sequence: CASSFGPVPSYEQYF. The CDR3 nucleotides are TGTGCCAGCAGCTTCGGGCCAGTACCATCCTACGAGCAGTACTTC. V gene TRBV7-9 combines with J gene TRBJ2-7; D gene ambiguous. The germline V and J ends were trimmed by 3 bases and 1 base, with 13 bases remaining between them. CDR3 length: 15 residues. Per the germline V gene, CDR1 is SEHNR and CDR2 is FQNEAQ (reference sequence).